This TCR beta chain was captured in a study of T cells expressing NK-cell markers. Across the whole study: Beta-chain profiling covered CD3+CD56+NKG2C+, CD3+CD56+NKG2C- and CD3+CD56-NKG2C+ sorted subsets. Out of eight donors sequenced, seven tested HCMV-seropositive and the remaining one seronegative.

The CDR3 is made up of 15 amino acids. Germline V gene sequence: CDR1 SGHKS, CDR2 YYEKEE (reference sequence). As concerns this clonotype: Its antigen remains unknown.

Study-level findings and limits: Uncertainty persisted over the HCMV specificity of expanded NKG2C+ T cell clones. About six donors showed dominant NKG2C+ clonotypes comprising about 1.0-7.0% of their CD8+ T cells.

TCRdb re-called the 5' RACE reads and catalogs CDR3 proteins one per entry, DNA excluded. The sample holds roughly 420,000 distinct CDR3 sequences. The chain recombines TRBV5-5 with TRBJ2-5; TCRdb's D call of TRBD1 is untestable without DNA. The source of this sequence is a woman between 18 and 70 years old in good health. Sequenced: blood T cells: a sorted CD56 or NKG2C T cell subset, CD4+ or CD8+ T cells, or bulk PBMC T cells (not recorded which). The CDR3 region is CASSLQGGRQETQYF.